These 2 T cell receptor beta chains share one sample of origin, sequenced in a study of T cell repertoires in cytomegalovirus infection. Their cognate antigens are unknown. A single record per CDR3 protein comes from TCRdb applying MiXCR to the reads. The table shows approximately 770,000 distinct CDR3 sequences, with approximately 32% occurring only once. Sequenced material: cultured CD8+ T cells from PBMCs, taken from culture after CMV antigen stimulation. The receptors shown here come from a human donor in good health (CMV status not recorded). Some clones in this sample may be carry-over from other donors' samples.

V usage is TRBV6-5 and J usage is TRBJ1-5; possibly TRBD1 for D (6 bases). Per the germline V gene, CDR1 is MNHEY and CDR2 is SVGAGI. This CDR3 is 14 amino acids long. The V gene lost 5 bases and the J gene lost 5 bases, with 13 bases spanning the gap. The CDR3 DNA reads as TGTGCCAGCAGTCCCATGGAGGGGGATCAGCCCCAGCATTTT. This gives the protein CASSPMEGDQPQHF.

Only a few counts were recorded for this clonotype. The genes are TRBV24-1 and TRBJ2-1; 7 nucleotides agree with TRBD1. Germline V gene sequence: CDR1 KGHDR, CDR2 SFDVKD. CDR3 length equals 16 residues. V gave up 3 bases and J gave up 9 bases; unmatched junction bases: 13. The DNA of the CDR3 is TGTGCCACCAGTGATCGGACAGGTCCAATAGGGGCTGAGCAGTTCTTC. Its protein product is CATSDRTGPIGAEQFF.